Listed here are 29 T cell receptor beta chains from one sample, sequenced in a study of T-cell reconstitution after alpha-beta-depleted transplantation in children. The TCRbeta library was prepared with unique molecular identifiers. TCRdb fed the PCR reads into MiXCR, producing one record per CDR3 protein. Here the sample spans about 230,000 distinct CDR3 sequences, about a tenth being singletons. This specimen was PBMCs from the stem cell graft donor, taken from the stem cell graft. Receptor source: a human donor who donated a stem cell graft to a child with acute lymphoblastic leukemia.

Many counts were recorded for this clonotype. The chain carries TRBV11-1 and TRBJ1-1; D is unclear. V was trimmed by 1 base and J by 3 bases, leaving 9 bases between them. This CDR3 contains 14 residues. The germline V gene has CDR1 SGHAT and CDR2 FQDESV (reference sequence). Written as DNA, the CDR3 is TGTGCCAGCAGCTTAGGGAGTCGGGACACTGAAGCTTTCTTT. Its translation is CASSLGSRDTEAFF.

V usage is TRBV6-5 and J usage is TRBJ1-2; tentatively, D is TRBD1 (5 bases). V was pared by 4 bases and J by 3 bases, with 9 bases between. CDR1 MNHEY and CDR2 SVGAGI come from the germline V gene. This CDR3 spans 13 amino acids. In nucleotides, the CDR3 is TGTGCCAGCAGTTTGGGGGATTACTATGGCTACACCTTC. Translated, it gives CASSLGDYYGYTF.

The CDR3 DNA reads TGCAGTGCTAGAGACCCCGGACTAGGGTCCTACGAGCAGTACTTC. Protein: CSARDPGLGSYEQYF. The chain has TRBV20-1 and TRBJ2-7; 7 positions agree with TRBD2. J gave up 1 base and V 0 bases, and 6 bases lay outside the gene matches. The CDR3 extends over 15 amino acids. Germline CDR1 is DFQATT and CDR2 is SNEGSKA (reference sequence).

This clonotype was seen many times. V is TRBV12-3 or TRBV12-4 and J is TRBJ2-1; 9 nucleotides match TRBD2. J gave up 8 bases and V 6 bases, and 14 bases lay outside the gene matches. The CDR3 totals 16 residues. The chain's CDR3 is CASSPRTAGGLYEQFF. The CDR3 DNA reads as TGTGCCAGCAGCCCCCGGACGGCGGGGGGGCTGTATGAGCAGTTCTTC.

V usage is TRBV27 and J usage is TRBJ2-1; D is possibly TRBD1 or TRBD2 (7 bases each). Germline V gene data show CDR1 as MNHEY and CDR2 as SMNVEV (reference sequence). V was trimmed by 0 bases and J by 9 bases, leaving 12 bases between them. CDR3 length: 14 residues. The CDR3 sequence: CASSLSQGGSEQFF. DNA of the CDR3: TGTGCCAGCAGTTTATCCCAGGGGGGGTCTGAGCAGTTCTTC.

This clonotype was recorded a few times. This chain connects TRBV20-1 to TRBJ2-1; D may be TRBD2 (5 bases). Deletions cut 3 bases from V and 4 bases from J, with 13 bases between. CDR1 and CDR2 from the germline V gene are DFQATT and SNEGSKA (reference sequence). The CDR3 covers 14 residues. In DNA form, the CDR3 reads TGCAGTGCTAGCCCCCCAGCGGAGTACAATGAGCAGTTCTTC. It codes for CSASPPAEYNEQFF.

This clonotype was detected only a few times. The chain couples TRBV6-2 or TRBV6-3 to TRBJ2-7; D is undetermined. Germline loops: CDR1 MNHEY, CDR2 SVGEGT. Trimming cost V 5 bases and J 3 bases, with 11 bases left between them. The length of the CDR3 is 13 residues. The CDR3 DNA is TGTGCCAGCAGTCGGGCAGAACACTACGAGCAGTACTTC. It yields the protein CASSRAEHYEQYF.

This clonotype was seen more than once but under ten times. The chain uses TRBV25-1 and TRBJ1-1; D gene ambiguous. CDR1 and CDR2 (germline): MGHDK, SYGVNS. This CDR3 spans 13 amino acids. The V and J ends lost 6 bases and 4 bases respectively, with 12 bases between them. CDR3 loop: CASRGSSTTEAFF. The DNA of the CDR3 is TGTGCCAGCAGGGGTAGCTCAACCACTGAAGCTTTCTTT.

In this sample, this clonotype turned up a few times. The CDR3 is CASSLTIGFSYNSPLHF. The CDR3 DNA reads as TGTGCCAGCAGCTTAACAATCGGTTTCTCCTATAATTCACCCCTCCACTTT. The chain employs TRBV7-8 and TRBJ1-6; D gene ambiguous. The V end lost 2 bases, the J end lost 0 bases, and 11 bases lay between the germline ends. The germline gives CDR1 SGHVS, CDR2 FQNEAQ. The CDR3 runs 17 residues.

The gene calls are TRBV7-6 and TRBJ2-5; D tentatively fits TRBD1 or TRBD2 (5 bases each). The V and J ends lost 2 bases and 5 bases respectively, with 15 bases between them. Germline V gene lookup returns CDR1 SGHVS and CDR2 FNYEAQ. This CDR3 spans 15 amino acids. CDR3 residues: CASSLTRPGLETQYF. In DNA, the CDR3 is TGTGCCAGCAGCTTAACACGTCCGGGGCTCGAGACCCAGTACTTC. Filled out from reference TRBV7-6 and TRBJ2-5, the complete variable domain reads GAGVSQSPRYKVTKRGQDVALRCDPISGHVSLYWYRQALGQGPEFLTYFNYEAQQDKSGLPNDRFSAERPEGSISTLTIQRTEQRDSAMYRCASSLTRPGLETQYFGPGTRLLVL.

The sample holds many counts of this clonotype. The chain links TRBV12-3 or TRBV12-4 to TRBJ2-3; possibly TRBD2 for D (6 bases). The CDR3 extends over 14 amino acids. Trimming left V 4 bases short and J 5 bases short, with 13 bases between. The CDR3 region is CASSSQRAVDTQYF. As DNA, the CDR3 is TGTGCCAGCAGTTCCCAGCGGGCTGTAGATACGCAGTATTTT.

This clonotype occurred a few times. J is TRBJ1-2 and V is TRBV11-2; 7 positions agree with TRBD1. The CDR3 is 13 amino acids. V trimming: 3 bases; J trimming: 3 bases; junction bases outside the gene matches: 1. The V gene's germline CDR1 is SGHAT and CDR2 FQNNGV. The CDR3 region has the DNA TGTGCCAGCAGCTTCGACAGGGACTATGGCTACACCTTC. Translated, it gives CASSFDRDYGYTF.

This chain joins TRBV19 and TRBJ2-1, with TRBD1 identical over 10 bases. Unmatched junction bases numbered 12, after V lost 6 bases and J lost 7 bases. There are 16 residues in the CDR3. Germline V gene data show CDR1 as LNHDA and CDR2 as SQIVND (reference sequence). The CDR3 DNA follows: TGTGCCAGTAGCAAGACCCGGGACAGGGGTTGGAATGAGCAGTTCTTC. It yields the protein CASSKTRDRGWNEQFF.

This CDR3 reads CSASRTGPGELFF. The CDR3 DNA is TGCAGTGCTAGCCGGACAGGGCCCGGGGAGCTGTTTTTT. The V gene is TRBV20-1, the J gene TRBJ2-2; 8 nucleotides line up with TRBD1. Germline loops: CDR1 DFQATT, CDR2 SNEGSKA (reference sequence). There are 13 residues in the CDR3. Germline trimming cut 3 bases from V and 6 bases from J; bases unmatched to any gene: 3.

The rearrangement uses TRBV3-1 and TRBJ2-1; TRBD2 agrees at 13 bases. Trimming cost V 3 bases and J 0 bases; bases outside gene matches: 8. CDR3 size: 19 residues. In germline, CDR1 is LGHDT, CDR2 YNNKEL (reference sequence). The CDR3 sequence: CASSHPTSGGSSSYNEQFF. DNA for the CDR3: TGTGCCAGCAGCCATCCGACTAGCGGGGGGTCGAGCTCCTACAATGAGCAGTTCTTC.

This clonotype was observed a handful of times. The chain uses TRBV12-3 or TRBV12-4 and TRBJ2-1; 9 nucleotides align to TRBD1. The CDR3 length is 13 residues. After removal of 6 bases from V and 13 bases from J, the junction contained 10 bases not matched to a gene. In DNA form, the CDR3 reads TGTGCCAGCAGCAACATCCCGGGACAGGGTCAGTTCTTC. It codes for CASSNIPGQGQFF.

The V gene is TRBV4-3, the J gene TRBJ1-4; D is unclear. The CDR3 spans 14 residues. In germline, CDR1 is LGHNA, CDR2 YSLEER. Trimming shortened V by 2 bases and J by 8 bases, and 12 bases separated the two germline ends. CDR3 loop: CASSQLLGGEKLFF. In DNA, the CDR3 is TGCGCCAGCAGCCAACTTCTAGGTGGGGAAAAACTGTTTTTT.

The table lists this clonotype with many counts. This chain connects TRBV12-3 or TRBV12-4 to TRBJ2-5; 12 bases are a match to TRBD2. This CDR3 is 14 amino acids long. With 7 bases clipped from V and 5 bases from J, the junction kept 5 bases outside the gene matches. CDR3 region: CASISSGGVETQYF. In nucleotides, the CDR3 is TGTGCCAGCATTTCTAGCGGGGGGGTGGAGACCCAGTACTTC.

This chain links TRBV29-1 with TRBJ1-1; a weak D match, TRBD1 (5 bases). The CDR3 spans 15 residues. The V end lost 5 bases, the J end lost 4 bases, and 20 bases lay between the germline ends. Per germline, CDR1 SQVTM and CDR2 ANQGSEA. The CDR3 protein is CSVLRQGVGGTEAFF. The CDR3 DNA reads as TGCAGCGTTTTGAGGCAGGGCGTTGGGGGCACTGAAGCTTTCTTT.

This clonotype was found many times. The chain has TRBV12-3 or TRBV12-4 and TRBJ2-7; the match to TRBD1 covers 10 bases. V was clipped by 6 bases and J by 6 bases; unmatched bases: 11. CDR3 size: 15 residues. Written as DNA, the CDR3 is TGTGCCAGCAGCTCCAAGAGTGGGACAGGGGTCGAGCAGTACTTC. Translation: CASSSKSGTGVEQYF.

The chain joins TRBV5-6 to TRBJ1-1; weak D call: TRBD1 (6 bases). From germline, CDR1 is SGHDT and CDR2 YYEEEE. Trimming took off 2 bases at V and 7 bases at J, with 12 bases between the two ends. CDR3 length: 13 amino acids. CDR3 in DNA: TGTGCCAGCAGCTTCTCCCAACAGGGTGAAGCTTTCTTT. This codes for CASSFSQQGEAFF. Complete variable domain (other parts from reference TRBV5-6 and TRBJ1-1): DAGVTQSPTHLIKTRGQQVTLRCSPKSGHDTVSWYQQALGQGPQFIFQYYEEEERQRGNFPDRFSGHQFPNYSSELNVNALLLGDSALYLCASSFSQQGEAFFGQGTRLTVV.

This clonotype came up many times. This chain joins TRBV5-1 and TRBJ2-5; 14 bases fit TRBD2. V was clipped by 3 bases and J by 1 base; unmatched bases: 8. The CDR3 is 18 residues long. From germline, CDR1 is SGHRS and CDR2 YFSETQ. The CDR3 coding sequence is TGCGCCAGCAGCTCCGGACTAGCGGGGGGACCGCGCCAAGAGACCCAGTACTTC. Protein product: CASSSGLAGGPRQETQYF.

The V call is TRBV6-1, the J call TRBJ2-1; 10 nucleotides match TRBD2. Trimming cost V 10 bases and J 8 bases; bases outside gene matches: 11. CDR3 length: 14 residues. Germline CDR1 is MNHNS and CDR2 is SASEGT. The CDR3 loop is CATAAQRGGDEQFF. CDR3 bases: TGTGCCACCGCGGCCCAGCGGGGGGGAGATGAGCAGTTCTTC.

In its sample, this clonotype was seen a few times. The V and J genes are TRBV12-3 or TRBV12-4 and TRBJ2-6; TRBD2 might be the D (5 bases). Trimming cost V 8 bases and J 4 bases, with 9 bases left between them. The CDR3 length is 13 residues. CDR3 sequence (DNA): TGTGCCAGCGGACTGACGGGGGCCAACGTCCTGACTTTC. Amino acids: CASGLTGANVLTF.

This clonotype was seen a few times. The chain joins TRBV5-1 to TRBJ2-3; no clear D gene. CDR1 and CDR2 (germline): SGHRS, YFSETQ. V lost 4 bases and J lost 2, with 14 bases in between. The CDR3 contains 15 residues. The CDR3 coding sequence is TGCGCCAGCAGCCCGGTAAGACTGAACACAGATACGCAGTATTTT. Translating gives CASSPVRLNTDTQYF.

This clonotype showed up many times. The chain recombines TRBV15 with TRBJ1-2; D may be TRBD1 (5 bases). The CDR3 contains 14 residues. Germline V CDR1 and CDR2: LNHNV, YYDKDF (reference sequence). The germline V and J ends were trimmed by 3 bases and 0 bases, with 8 bases remaining between them. The CDR3 DNA reads TGTGCCACCAGCAGGGACACTACTAACTATGGCTACACCTTC. Residues: CATSRDTTNYGYTF. Together with reference TRBV15 and TRBJ1-2, the CDR3 gives the full variable domain: DAMVIQNPRYQVTQFGKPVTLSCSQTLNHNVMYWYQQKSSQAPKLLFHYYDKDFNNEADTPDNFQSRRPNTSFCFLDIRSPGLGDTAMYLCATSRDTTNYGYTFGSGTRLTVV.

This chain links TRBV6-1 with TRBJ1-3; maybe TRBD1 (5 bases). Germline CDR1 reads MNHNS; CDR2 reads SASEGT. The CDR3 extends over 15 amino acids. The V end was cut by 6 bases, the J end by 4 bases, with 16 bases between. Here the CDR3 reads CASSRGTARGNTIYF. In DNA form, the CDR3 reads TGTGCCAGCAGCCGGGGGACCGCGAGGGGAAACACCATATATTTT.

The chain employs TRBV4-3 and TRBJ2-2; 14 nucleotides match TRBD2. The CDR3 has 16 residues. The J segment lost 8 bases and the V segment lost 1 base, leaving 3 bases of the junction unmatched. Germline CDR1 is LGHNA and CDR2 is YSLEER. Here the CDR3 DNA reads TGCGCCAGCAGCCAAGGACTAGCGGGGGGGCTGGGGGAGCTGTTTTTT. Protein sequence: CASSQGLAGGLGELFF.

This clonotype was picked up many times. The chain is built from TRBV3-1 and TRBJ2-5; TRBD2 is a possible D gene (6 bases). The CDR3 contains 16 residues. With 2 bases removed from V and 1 base from J, the gap between germline ends came to 14 bases. Germline V CDR1 and CDR2: LGHDT, YNNKEL (reference sequence). The CDR3 loop is CASSQQAGGIQETQYF. The CDR3 DNA reads as TGTGCCAGCAGCCAACAAGCGGGCGGAATCCAAGAGACCCAGTACTTC.